This T cell receptor (beta chain) was identified in a study of human T cells and chemical hapten exposure. Study details: Patch tests applied 0.01% DPC to the upper back, read at 6 days. Study-level findings and limits: It should be noted that donors had alopecia, so their immune response may differ from healthy people's.

Note on this clonotype: Its antigen is not identified.

This CDR3 comprises 11 residues. Looked up from germline, CDR1 is SNHLY and CDR2 is FYNNEI. The V gene lost 6 bases and the J gene lost 9 bases, with 9 bases spanning the gap. TCRdb called the RACE reads again in MiXCR, with one record for every CDR3 protein. The sample has roughly 100,000 distinct CDR3 sequences, 9.5% to 15% seen once. The time point here: pre-sensitization, week 0. Treatment denoted: therapeutic diphenylcyclopropenone sensitization with weekly scalp DPC. This TCR was recovered from a woman aged 45-60 years with alopecia areata. Some clones in this sample may be carry-over from other donors' samples. The chain recombines TRBV2 with TRBJ2-1; D gene uncertain. The material was whole blood, obtained in connection with sensitization to the hapten diphenylcyclopropenone (DPC). The CDR3 is CASRFTGEQFF. Here the CDR3 DNA reads TGTGCCAGCAGGTTTACCGGTGAGCAGTTCTTC.